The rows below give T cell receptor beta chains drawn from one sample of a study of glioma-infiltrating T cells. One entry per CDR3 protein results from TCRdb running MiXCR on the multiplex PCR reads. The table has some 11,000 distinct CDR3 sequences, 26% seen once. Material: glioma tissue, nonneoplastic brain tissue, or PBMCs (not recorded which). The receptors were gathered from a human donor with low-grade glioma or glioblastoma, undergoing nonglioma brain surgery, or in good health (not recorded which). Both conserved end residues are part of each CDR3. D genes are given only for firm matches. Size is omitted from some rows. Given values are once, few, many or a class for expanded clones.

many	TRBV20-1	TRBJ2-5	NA	TGCAGTGCTAGAGATCCAGCGAATTTCCGGGACTTCCAAGAGACCCAGTACTTC	CSARDPANFRDFQETQYF
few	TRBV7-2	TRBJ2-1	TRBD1	TGTGCCAGCAGCGTCCGGGACAGTTTGGCGTTC	CASSVRDSLAF
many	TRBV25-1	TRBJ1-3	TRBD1	TGTGCCAGCAGTGGAAGTAGGACAGGGCAGTACTCTGGAAACACCATATATTTT	CASSGSRTGQYSGNTIYF
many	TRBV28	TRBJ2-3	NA	TGTGCCAGCAGCTCCGCGTGGGGAGGTGTGACTGATACGCAGTATTTT	CASSSAWGGVTDTQYF
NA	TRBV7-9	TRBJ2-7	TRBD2	TGTGCCAGCAGCTTAGCGGGACTAGCGGGTACTGTCTACGAGCAGTACTTC	CASSLAGLAGTVYEQYF
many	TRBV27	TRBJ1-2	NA	TGTGCCAGCAGTGCGACGACGGTTAACTATGGCTACACCTTC	CASSATTVNYGYTF
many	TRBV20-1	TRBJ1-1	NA	TGCAGTGCTAGAGGACAACGGGCTGAAGCTTTCTTT	CSARGQRAEAFF
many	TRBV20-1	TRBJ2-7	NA	TGCAGTGCTAGAGGAGAATTGGGGGGCTCCTACGAGCAGTACTTC	CSARGELGGSYEQYF
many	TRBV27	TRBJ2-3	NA	TGTGCCAGCAGTTCCCACTTACTCCCAGATACGCAGTATTTT	CASSSHLLPDTQYF
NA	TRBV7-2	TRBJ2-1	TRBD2	TGTGCCAGCAGCTTCAAACCACTAGCGTTTTACAATGAGCAGTTCTTC	CASSFKPLAFYNEQFF
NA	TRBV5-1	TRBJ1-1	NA	TGCGCCAGCAGAACCGGACAGTCGAACACTGAAGCTTTCTTT	CASRTGQSNTEAFF
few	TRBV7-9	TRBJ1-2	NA	TGTGCCAGCAGCCCAGGGTATTCGGACGGCTACACCTTC	CASSPGYSDGYTF
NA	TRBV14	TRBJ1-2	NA	TGTGCCAGCAGCCTCGGGGGGGGCTATGGCTACACCTTC	CASSLGGGYGYTF
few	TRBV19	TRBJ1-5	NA	TGTGCCAGTAACCAACAGGGACGGCGGCTTCAGCCCCAGCATTTT	CASNQQGRRLQPQHF
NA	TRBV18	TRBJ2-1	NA	TGTGCCAGCTCACCAGAAGGTTCTGGGGATGAGCAGTTCTTC	CASSPEGSGDEQFF
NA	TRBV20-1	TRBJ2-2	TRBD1	TGCAGTGCTACAGACAGGGGTATCGGCACCGGGGAGCTGTTTTTT	CSATDRGIGTGELFF
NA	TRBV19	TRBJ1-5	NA	TGTGCCACTAAAGGCGGGGCCTATAGCAATCAGCCCCAGCATTTT	CATKGGAYSNQPQHF
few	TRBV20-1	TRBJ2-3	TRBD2	TGCAGTGCTAGAGACGGACTAGCGGACCTAACAGATACGCAGTATTTT	CSARDGLADLTDTQYF
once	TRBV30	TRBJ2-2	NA	TGTGCCAGCAGCCCGACTCGAAACACCGGGGAGCTGTTTTTT	CASSPTRNTGELFF
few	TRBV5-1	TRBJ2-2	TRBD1	TGCGCCAGCAGCTGGGGACAGGCCGGGGAGCTGTTTTTT	CASSWGQAGELFF